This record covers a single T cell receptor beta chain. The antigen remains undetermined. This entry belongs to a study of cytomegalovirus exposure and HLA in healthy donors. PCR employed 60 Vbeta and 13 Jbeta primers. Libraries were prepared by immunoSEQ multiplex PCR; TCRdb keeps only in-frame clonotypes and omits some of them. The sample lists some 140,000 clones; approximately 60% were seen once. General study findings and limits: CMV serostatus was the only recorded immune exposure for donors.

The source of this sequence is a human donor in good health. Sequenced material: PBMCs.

CDR3 in DNA: TGTGCCAGCAGCCAGGTTCCCACAGATACGCAGTATTTT. The encoded protein is CASSQVPTDTQYF. The V call is TRBV7-2, the J call TRBJ2-3; D call uncertain. This CDR3 is built from 13 residues. The V gene's germline CDR1 is SGHTA and CDR2 FQGNSA. The V and J ends lost 5 bases and 2 bases respectively, with 8 bases between them.